This note documents a single T cell receptor beta chain sequence. The antigen it recognizes is unknown. The sample holds no much larger clone one base away, and base qualities are not on file. CD8 naive samples were CD45RO-negative cells positively selected for CCR7, giving a CD45RA+CCR7+ population that excluded TemRA cells. The donors were healthy, HIV-negative adults with no recently reported acute infections or vaccinations. Every donor was a Caucasian adult residing in Nashville, Tennessee, USA. Blood was collected by leukapheresis, and PBMCs were isolated by Ficoll-Histopaque density gradient centrifugation and then cryopreserved in liquid nitrogen vapor phase. Analytical flow cytometry was used to check the purity and quantity of every magnetically sorted T cell population. Genomic DNA was isolated from every sorted fraction and measured by UV absorbance on a Nanodrop 2000c. In the germline V gene, CDR1 corresponds to SNHLY and CDR2 to FYNNEI. The CDR3 goes from the cysteine to the phenylalanine over 17 residues. The retained sequence is limited to the CDR3, 51 bases, with the frame set at the first base. V drops 6 bases and J drops 0 bases, leaving 18 bases in between.

This specimen belongs to a study of shared clonotypes between healthy human individuals (TCRdb year 2020). Turning to the overall study: Two women and a few men aged 18 to 49 years were included in the cohort. Libraries were prepared and TCR repertoires were sequenced by different laboratories using diverse techniques, in order to increase sequencing depth and limit assay-specific biases. Per donor, leukapheresis produced somewhere between about 0.94 and 9 billion PBMCs. To estimate repertoire size and how much clonotype sharing occurs between individuals, the study deeply sequenced the blood TCR repertoires of five healthy adults. Per donor, three plates each were used for CD4 naive and CD4 memory, two for CD8 naive, and one for CD8 memory.

Using the deep immunoSEQ assay, multiplex PCR amplified TCR CDR3 regions from genomic DNA. Extracted genomic DNA from each cell subset was distributed evenly across all wells of several immunoSEQ 96-well plates, and each plate was treated as a replicate. For sorted subsets, each replicate PCR was loaded with about 0.2 ug genomic DNA, equivalent to roughly 30,000 T cell genomes. Purified libraries were measured with a Qubit 3.0 fluorometer, size-checked on a Bioanalyzer 2100, and measured again with the KAPA Library Quantification kit. Every immunoSEQ 96-well plate was sequenced on a dedicated single-read 150-cycle Illumina NextSeq 550 flow cell. In the original analysis: Because the immunoSEQ output held only junctional sequences and lacked quality scores, the filtering could not match the filtering applied to full-length reads. Sequences were annotated with PyIR, a Python wrapper for IgBLAST v1.9, and V/J genes and CDR3 were assigned using IMGT germline references. Any read was removed if the V/J assignment was weak (E-value above 1e-6), the CDR3 was missing, or the read contained stop codons, out-of-frame junctions, or ambiguous translated residues. A V3J clonotype was defined by an identical inferred V gene, J gene, and CDR3 amino acid sequence. To compute the percentage overlap between repertoires, the number of shared unique clonotypes was divided by the size of the smaller repertoire. RTK rarefaction, the Chao1 estimator, and Recon v2.1 estimates of unobserved clonotypes were used to assess repertoire richness. Generation probabilities were computed with OLGA for all TCRbeta clonotypes obtained by the gDNA method from four donors. The table was pulled from immuneACCESS by TCRdb, which kept in-frame rearrangements only. Such tables lose some clones; where checked, under half of the loss comes from unresolved V genes, and the rest has no known cause. Clone size and V and J calls were adopted from that table, with D and trimming inferred from the DNA. The sample table contains some 1,900,000 clones; only one count was recorded for over 85% of them. 0.9% to 1.5% of the sample comes from the top ten.

The full study reports these points: Only blood was sampled, and tissue TCR repertoires likely differ from those in blood. Sharing across a few donors was observed for roughly 5% of naive CD4, under 4% of naive CD8, about 2.3% of memory CD4, and roughly 0.4% of memory CD8 clonotypes. Compared with non-shared clonotypes, clonotypes shared by all four sorted-subset donors had higher generation probabilities. Estimated clonotype richness was generally larger for naive than for memory subsets. Because the study included only a small number of donors, the genetic and exposure-history diversity represented was limited. Rarefaction of sorted-subset datasets indicated incomplete sequencing despite the large sequencing depth. Based on pairwise subsampling, the degree of clonotype sharing among donors was expected to be affected by sequencing depth.

The rearranged segments are TRBV2 and TRBJ2-4, with a weak D call of TRBD1 (6 bases match). The TCR sequence derives from a man aged 18-30 years in good health. The sequenced sample consisted of naive CD8+ T cells sorted from blood. The cell subset or site tag for this specimen amounts to: CD45RA+CCR7+. CDR3 sequence: CASRILGLGAAKNIQYF. The DNA sequence follows: TGTGCCAGCAGGATCCTCGGTCTGGGGGCAGCCAAAAACATTCAGTACTTC.